The 25 T cell receptor beta chains below were found in one sample sequenced in a study of blood T cell repertoires in COVID-19. Clones were read by immunoSEQ multiplex PCR, and TCRdb kept only the in-frame ones, dropping some. The table shows 200,000 to 250,000 clones, with around 80% occurring only once. Source material: PBMCs or T cells enriched from blood (not recorded which). The receptors originated from a man aged 40-49 years who had recovered from COVID-19.

The chain couples TRBV5-1 to TRBJ1-4, with D possibly being TRBD1 (6 bases). Germline assignment: CDR1 SGHRS and CDR2 YFSETQ. This CDR3 region has 15 residues. V dropped 0 bases and J dropped 6 bases, with 12 bases sitting between them. The CDR3, as DNA: TGCGCCAGCAGCTTGGTGTCAGGGGTAGATGAAAAACTGTTTTTT. Translated, it gives CASSLVSGVDEKLFF.

This sequence joins TRBV11-2 and TRBJ2-1; D ambiguous. V was cut by 5 bases and J by 4 bases, with 12 bases left in between. The CDR3 has 14 residues. Germline CDR1 SGHAT, CDR2 FQNNGV. This chain's CDR3 is CASSPFGGYNEQFF. DNA of the CDR3: TGTGCCAGCAGCCCGTTCGGCGGATACAATGAGCAGTTCTTC.

J is TRBJ1-3 and V is TRBV27; D unclear. Germline V gene sequence: CDR1 MNHEY, CDR2 SMNVEV (reference sequence). Trimming removed 0 bases from V and 1 base from J, with 4 bases in between. The CDR3 totals 14 residues. The CDR3: CASSLSQSGNTIYF. CDR3 DNA: TGTGCCAGCAGTTTATCCCAGTCTGGAAACACCATATATTTT.

This chain links TRBV5-5 with TRBJ2-5; TRBD1 matches at 7 bases. Germline V gene lookup returns CDR1 SGHKS and CDR2 YYEKEE (reference sequence). V dropped 0 bases and J dropped 1; count of bases not matched to a gene: 6. This CDR3 comprises 16 residues. The CDR3 spells CASSLGQGVRQETQYF. CDR3 DNA: TGTGCCAGCAGCTTGGGCCAGGGGGTCCGCCAAGAGACCCAGTACTTC.

This sequence joins TRBV10-3 and TRBJ2-7, with 7 bases fitting TRBD1. Germline V gene sequence: CDR1 ENHRY, CDR2 SYGVKD. The CDR3 sequence is 13 residues long. The V and J ends lost 4 bases and 9 bases, in that order; junction bases with no gene match: 9. The chain's CDR3 is CAISGGGVKVQYF. The CDR3 DNA follows: TGTGCCATCAGTGGAGGGGGCGTAAAAGTGCAGTACTTC.

The chain carries TRBV19 and TRBJ2-2; 14 bases agree with TRBD2. V shed 5 bases, J shed 6 bases, and the junction held 5 bases outside the gene matches. The CDR3 is made up of 16 amino acids. Germline loops: CDR1 LNHDA, CDR2 SQIVND (reference sequence). The CDR3, as DNA: TGTGCCAGTAGTCCAGGGACTAGCGGGAGTTCCGGGGAGCTGTTTTTT. Amino acid sequence: CASSPGTSGSSGELFF.

On this clone itself: This specimen includes other DNA sequences encoding the same CDR3. The V call is TRBV9, the J call TRBJ1-3; no firm D call. CDR3 length equals 15 residues. Germline CDR1 reads SGDLS; CDR2 reads YYNGEE. Deletions cut 3 bases from V and 0 bases from J, with 10 bases between. The CDR3 DNA sequence: TGTGCCAGCAGCGACACGGGATCCTCTGGAAACACCATATATTTT. It codes for CASSDTGSSGNTIYF.

The chain is built from TRBV28 and TRBJ1-2; tentatively, D is TRBD1 (5 bases). The CDR3 has 14 amino acids. Germline-derived CDR1 and CDR2 are MDHEN and SYDVKM. The V and J ends lost 2 bases and 2 bases respectively, with 9 bases between them. For the CDR3, the DNA is TGTGCCAGCAGTTTAACAGGTTTGAACTATGGCTACACCTTC. Protein sequence: CASSLTGLNYGYTF.

This chain connects TRBV5-4 to TRBJ1-6; TRBD1 might be the D (5 bases). The length of the CDR3 is 17 residues. Trimming pared 5 bases from V and 1 base from J, leaving 16 bases between. Per the germline V gene, CDR1 is SGHNT and CDR2 is YYREEE (reference sequence). CDR3 region: CASSSRGGESYNSPLHF. CDR3 sequence (DNA): TGTGCCAGCAGTTCTCGGGGGGGGGAGTCCTATAATTCACCCCTCCACTTT.

The chain combines TRBV2 with TRBJ1-4; D might be TRBD1 (5 bases). This CDR3 contains 15 residues. The germline V gene encodes CDR1 SNHLY and CDR2 FYNNEI. The CDR3 reads CAIQRAGLSNEKLFF. DNA of the CDR3: TGTGCTATCCAAAGAGCAGGGCTTTCTAATGAAAAACTGTTTTTT.

This chain connects TRBV28 to TRBJ2-1; 9 bases are a match to TRBD1. Germline CDR1 reads MDHEN; CDR2 reads SYDVKM. This CDR3 has 17 residues. CDR3 nucleotides: TGTGCGGAAACCCCTCGGGACAGGGAGAGCTCCTACAATGAGCAGTTCTTC. It codes for CAETPRDRESSYNEQFF.

The chain couples TRBV27 to TRBJ2-7; the D gene is possibly TRBD1 (6 bases). V shed 6 bases and J shed 3 bases, with 15 bases lying between them. Germline values: CDR1 MNHEY, CDR2 SMNVEV (reference sequence). CDR3 length: 14 amino acids. The CDR3 sequence is CASSSGSQGYEQYF. In DNA form, the CDR3 reads TGTGCCAGCAGCTCAGGCTCACAGGGCTACGAGCAGTACTTC.

The chain recombines TRBV12-5 with TRBJ1-2; D uncertain. Per germline, CDR1 LGHNT and CDR2 FRNRAP. This CDR3 contains 13 residues. V was pared by 7 bases and J by 0 bases, with 9 bases between. CDR3 in amino acids: CASAPTANYGYTF. The CDR3 DNA sequence: TGTGCTAGTGCCCCGACTGCTAACTATGGCTACACCTTC.

This clone was seen only a few times. This sequence joins TRBV7-9 and TRBJ2-1; maybe TRBD2 (6 bases). Trimming shortened V by 5 bases and J by 0 bases, and 17 bases separated the two germline ends. Germline CDR1 reads SEHNR; CDR2 reads FQNEAQ (reference sequence). The CDR3 is 17 amino acids. DNA of the CDR3: TGTGCCAGCAGCCGTACCCGTGGGGGGAGCTCCTACAATGAGCAGTTCTTC. Protein product: CASSRTRGGSSYNEQFF.

V gene TRBV4-2 combines with J gene TRBJ2-5; weak D call: TRBD2 (7 bases). The V end was cut by 1 base, the J end by 3 bases, with 24 bases between. From germline, CDR1 is LGHNA and CDR2 YNFKEQ. CDR3 length: 19 residues. CDR3 in DNA: TGTGCCAGCAGCCAAGGGAGTGGGGGGGCCTTGGGAACCAAAGAGACCCAGTACTTC. This sequence encodes CASSQGSGGALGTKETQYF.

The rearrangement uses TRBV7-3 and TRBJ2-3; 12 positions agree with TRBD2. The CDR3 sequence is 14 residues long. With V trimmed by 5 bases and J by 4 bases, 1 base remained unmatched. Germline CDR1 and CDR2: SGHTA and FQGTGA. The DNA for the CDR3 is TGTGCCAGCAGCCTAGCGGGAGGGGCAGATACGCAGTATTTT. Protein: CASSLAGGADTQYF.

V and J are TRBV28 and TRBJ2-1; 8 nucleotides line up with TRBD2. The V gene end was trimmed by 5 bases and the J gene end by 7 bases; junction bases not matched to a gene: 13. The CDR3 covers 16 residues. Germline assignment: CDR1 MDHEN and CDR2 SYDVKM. CDR3 residues: CASSPRGAGARNEQFF. In nucleotides, the CDR3 is TGTGCCAGCAGTCCCCGGGGAGCGGGGGCGAGGAATGAGCAGTTCTTC.

This clone was counted a few times. The chain couples TRBV5-5 to TRBJ2-5, with D uncertain. Germline loops: CDR1 SGHKS, CDR2 YYEKEE (reference sequence). This CDR3 is built from 15 residues. Trimming cost V 0 bases and J 1 base, with 10 bases left between them. Here the CDR3 DNA reads TGTGCCAGCAGCTTGGCCGTGCGGTTCCAAGAGACCCAGTACTTC. Protein sequence: CASSLAVRFQETQYF.

Only one count was recorded for this clone. The rearrangement uses TRBV18 and TRBJ1-2; D is possibly TRBD1 (6 bases). Germline V gene data show CDR1 as KGHSH and CDR2 as LQKENI. This CDR3 contains 12 residues. The germline V and J ends were trimmed by 3 bases and 6 bases, with 8 bases remaining between them. The CDR3 bases are TGTGCCAGCTCACCGAACAGGGATGGCTACACCTTC. It translates to CASSPNRDGYTF.

The genes are TRBV28 and TRBJ1-1; 8 bases agree with TRBD1. The CDR3 runs 13 residues. V lost 6 bases, J lost 5 bases, and 5 bases stayed unmatched. CDR1 and CDR2 (germline): MDHEN, SYDVKM. CDR3 nucleotide sequence: TGTGCCAGCAGCCGACAGGGGCGGACTGAAGCTTTCTTT. Its translation is CASSRQGRTEAFF.

The chain recombines TRBV25-1 with TRBJ2-2; D gene uncertain. The V end was cut by 1 base, the J end by 2 bases, with 5 bases between. From germline, CDR1 is MGHDK and CDR2 SYGVNS. The CDR3 has 14 residues. DNA of the CDR3: TGTGCCAGCAGTGAATCAGGAAACACCGGGGAGCTGTTTTTT. It encodes CASSESGNTGELFF.

J is TRBJ1-5 and V is TRBV21-1. TRBV21-1 is a pseudogene locus. The CDR3 has 17 residues. The CDR3 DNA reads TGTGCCAGCAGCCCCCGCAGGGACGGGGGTAGCAATCAGCCCCAGCATTTT. The encoded protein is CASSPRRDGGSNQPQHF.

The J gene is TRBJ2-7, the V gene TRBV6-1, with no clear D. V was shortened by 3 bases and J by 1 base, with 10 bases between the two germline ends. The CDR3 loop spans 14 amino acids. Germline CDR1 reads MNHNS; CDR2 reads SASEGT. In DNA form, the CDR3 reads TGTGCCAGCAGTGACAGACACCCATCCTACGAGCAGTACTTC. It specifies CASSDRHPSYEQYF.

This sequence joins TRBV3-1 (or the pseudogene TRBV3-2) and TRBJ2-7; 11 nucleotides match TRBD2. The CDR3 extends over 17 amino acids. The ends lost 3 bases at V and 2 bases at J; junction bases unmatched: 9. Germline loops: CDR1 LGHDT, CDR2 YNNKEL (reference sequence). CDR3 region: CASSQGLAALTAYEQYF. CDR3 sequence (DNA): TGTGCCAGCAGCCAGGGACTAGCGGCCCTCACGGCCTACGAGCAGTACTTC.

This chain links TRBV11-2 with TRBJ1-1, with a possible D match to TRBD1 (5 bases). The V end was cut by 2 bases, the J end by 5 bases, with 12 bases between. Germline values: CDR1 SGHAT, CDR2 FQNNGV. This CDR3 has 14 amino acids. CDR3 in DNA: TGTGCCAGCAGCTTATTTCCCGGGGGGACTGAAGCTTTCTTT. This codes for CASSLFPGGTEAFF.